This T cell receptor (beta chain) was recorded in a study of blood T cell repertoires in COVID-19. For the study at large: Nucleic acid was either cDNA or gDNA, and it came from T cells, B-cell-depleted T cells, or PBMCs.

This CDR3 contains 14 residues. Germline V lookup: CDR1 MNHEY, CDR2 SVGAGI. The ends lost 8 bases at V and 2 bases at J; junction bases unmatched: 3. In the original processing: Using reference gene primer amplification, nucleated cell counts were estimated. The table came from immunoSEQ multiplex PCR; TCRdb's copy has only in-frame clones and leaves some out. For V, J and clone size, that table is used; D and trimming come from the DNA. The sample lists 200,000 to 250,000 clones, 83% occurring once. This clonotype originated in a human donor in a cohort sampled during active COVID-19. Source material: peripheral blood. This chain uses TRBV6-5 with TRBJ2-7, with TRBD2 identical over 13 bases. The CDR3 region has the DNA TGTGCCAGCGAAGGGACTAGCGGGGCCTACGAGCAGTACTTC. Protein product: CASEGTSGAYEQYF.